One and the same sample provided the 26 T cell receptor beta chains below, sequenced in a study of metastatic and nonmetastatic thyroid tumors. TCRdb ran MiXCR on the PCR reads. The sample lists tens of thousands of clones; 20% to 30% were seen once. Treatment of any kind had been given to no patient before thyroid surgery. Sequences were obtained from tumor tissue. The receptors were sampled from a male donor with papillary thyroid cancer or a benign thyroid nodule (not recorded which). Some clones in this sample may be carry-over from other donors' samples.

There are many counts of this clone. This chain uses TRBV5-1 with TRBJ2-2; D possibly corresponds to TRBD1 (6 bases). This CDR3 region has 15 residues. Germline CDR1 SGHRS, CDR2 YFSETQ. Trimming took 0 bases from V and 1 from J, leaving 7 bases between them. The CDR3 sequence is CASSLGQVNTGELFF. The CDR3 nucleotides read TGCGCCAGCAGCTTGGGACAGGTGAACACCGGGGAGCTGTTTTTT.

Many counts were recorded for this clone. The chain carries TRBV6-1 and TRBJ1-5; 10 nucleotides agree with TRBD1. The CDR3 length is 17 residues. V lost 7 bases to trimming and J lost 5 bases; unmatched junction nucleotides: 14. CDR1 MNHNS and CDR2 SASEGT come from the germline V gene. CDR3 amino acids: CASTYVPGQGTHQPQHF. The CDR3 DNA reads TGTGCCAGCACATACGTCCCGGGACAGGGGACCCATCAGCCCCAGCATTTT.

The chain recombines TRBV11-2 with TRBJ1-6; no definite D call. In germline, CDR1 is SGHAT, CDR2 FQNNGV. V lost 5 bases and J lost 8, with 10 bases in between. CDR3 length equals 13 residues. CDR3 residues: CASSPRPYSPLHF. The CDR3 nucleotides are TGTGCCAGCAGCCCACGACCCTATTCACCCCTCCACTTT. Supplemented by reference TRBV11-2 and TRBJ1-6, the full variable domain reads EAGVAQSPRYKIIEKRQSVAFWCNPISGHATLYWYQQILGQGPKLLIQFQNNGVVDDSQLPKDRFSAERLKGVDSTLKIQPAKLEDSAVYLCASSPRPYSPLHFGNGTRLTVT.

The rearrangement joins TRBV10-3 to TRBJ1-2; 7 positions match TRBD1. The CDR3 runs 17 residues. CDR1 is ENHRY and CDR2 is SYGVKD in the germline V gene. With V trimmed by 7 bases and J by 0 bases, 14 bases remained unmatched. The CDR3 nucleotides are TGTGCCATCAAAAAGGGGGACAGCTCCTTCCCTAACTATGGCTACACCTTC. It encodes CAIKKGDSSFPNYGYTF.

Ten or more counts support this clone. The V call is TRBV20-1, the J call TRBJ1-2, with D possibly matching TRBD1 (5 bases). The CDR3 is 13 amino acids. Germline CDR1 reads DFQATT; CDR2 reads SNEGSKA (reference sequence). CDR3: CRAPSGGGYGYTF. CDR3 DNA sequence: TGCAGGGCCCCCTCGGGGGGGGGATATGGCTACACCTTC.

CDR3 sequence (DNA): TGTGCCAGTAGTCCGATCCGGCTCCGGGACAGGGAGCACTATGGCTACACCTTC. It is translated as CASSPIRLRDREHYGYTF. The chain carries TRBV28 and TRBJ1-2, with 9 bases fitting TRBD1. The CDR3 is made up of 18 amino acids. Trimming at V came to 9 bases and at J to 3 bases, leaving 20 bases not matched to a gene. Germline loops: CDR1 MDHEN, CDR2 SYDVKM.

Note on this clone: This could be a read error, since a much larger clone is one nucleotide away. The chain is built from TRBV6-5 and TRBJ2-1; no firm D call. This CDR3 spans 18 amino acids. Germline CDR1 and CDR2: MNHEY and SVGAGI. Deletions cut 1 base from V and 0 bases from J, with 16 bases between. In DNA, the CDR3 is TGTGCCAGCAGTTACTTTGGGTGGCGCCGCCGCTCCTACAATGAGCAGTTCTTC. This sequence encodes CASSYFGWRRRSYNEQFF.

This clone has at least ten counts. Other DNA variants within this sample encode the same CDR3. This rearrangement joins TRBV29-1 to TRBJ2-7, with 8 nucleotides matching TRBD1. The CDR3 has 15 residues. The trim removed 0 bases at V and 6 bases at J, leaving 10 bases unmatched. Germline assignment: CDR1 SQVTM and CDR2 ANQGSEA. This CDR3 reads CSVEDRRTGNGEQYF. The CDR3 coding sequence is TGCAGCGTTGAAGATCGCCGGACAGGGAACGGCGAGCAGTACTTC.

This clone came up many times. The chain links TRBV19 to TRBJ1-2, with 8 bases identical to TRBD1. V gave up 5 bases and J gave up 8 bases; unmatched junction bases: 10. The CDR3 contains 14 residues. Germline assignment: CDR1 LNHDA and CDR2 SQIVND (reference sequence). CDR3 nucleotides: TGTGCCAGTAGTGGCGGACAGGGCTTTGGGGGCTACACCTTC. This gives the protein CASSGGQGFGGYTF.

This clone is classed as medium-sized (0.01 to 0.1%). The rearrangement uses TRBV6-1 and TRBJ2-1; TRBD2 is a possible D gene (7 bases). The CDR3 totals 16 residues. V was trimmed by 6 bases and J by 8 bases, leaving 23 bases between them. Germline values: CDR1 MNHNS, CDR2 SASEGT. CDR3 in DNA: TGTGCCAGCAGAATACGGCTGAGGGGGGGCAGGGATGAGCAGTTCTTC. Translation gives CASRIRLRGGRDEQFF.

The J gene is TRBJ2-7, the V gene TRBV7-2, with D unresolved. Germline V CDR1 and CDR2: SGHTA, FQGNSA. This CDR3 is 15 amino acids long. V was pared by 3 bases and J by 3 bases, with 15 bases between. The CDR3 spells CASSLGLGSYYEQYF. DNA of the CDR3: TGTGCCAGCAGCTTGGGTCTCGGCAGCTACTACGAGCAGTACTTC.

The sample holds one count of this clone. A junction boundary mismatches the germline segment, possibly from a read error. This chain links TRBV4-3 with TRBJ2-3, with 7 bases aligning to TRBD1. The CDR3 totals 16 residues. Germline V CDR1 and CDR2: LGHNA, YSLEER. The CDR3 region has the DNA TGCGCCAGCAGCCAGGGTAAGACAGGGCTCACAGATACTCAGTATTTT. Translation: CASSQGKTGLTDTQYF.

In its sample, this clone was seen a few times. A much larger clonotype is one base distant, so this may be a read error. The gene calls are TRBV10-2 and TRBJ2-6; D is uncertain. Deletions cut 0 bases from V and 6 bases from J, with 12 bases between. The CDR3 is 16 residues long. The germline V gene encodes CDR1 WSHSY and CDR2 SAAADI. CDR3: CASSESAVGVANVLTF. For the CDR3, the DNA is TGCGCCAGCAGTGAGTCGGCCGTCGGTGTGGCCAACGTCCTGACTTTC.

The rearrangement links TRBV28 to TRBJ1-4, with a weak D call TRBD1 (6 bases). CDR1 is MDHEN, CDR2 SYDVKM, per germline. V lost 2 bases and J 3 bases, leaving 13 bases between the germline ends. This CDR3 comprises 16 residues. The CDR3: CASSLPWTAPNEKLFF. CDR3 DNA sequence: TGTGCCAGCAGTTTACCCTGGACAGCACCTAATGAAAAACTGTTTTTT.

The sample holds a few counts of this clone. This chain joins TRBV16 and TRBJ2-4; 8 bases are shared with TRBD1. The length of the CDR3 is 14 residues. Germline CDR1 and CDR2: KGHSY and FQNENV. V dropped 4 bases and J dropped 7; count of bases not matched to a gene: 6. The CDR3 here is CASSRRGQRNIQYF. CDR3 coding DNA: TGTGCCAGCAGCCGCAGGGGGCAAAGGAACATTCAGTACTTC.

Many counts were recorded for this clone. The V gene is TRBV4-1, the J gene TRBJ2-1; 11 bases line up with TRBD2. The CDR3 has 15 amino acids. V lost 6 bases, J lost 6 bases, and 7 bases stayed unmatched. CDR1 MGHRA and CDR2 YSYEKL come from the germline V gene. DNA for the CDR3: TGCGCCAGCAGTCAAACTAGCGGGAGCTTCAATGAGCAGTTCTTC. Translated, it gives CASSQTSGSFNEQFF.

In its sample, this clone was seen many times. CDR3 sequence: CASSLYTSGRSDTQYF. The CDR3 coding sequence is TGTGCCAGCAGTTTATATACTAGCGGGAGATCAGATACGCAGTATTTT. The chain is built from TRBV27 and TRBJ2-3; 11 positions match TRBD2. From germline, CDR1 is MNHEY and CDR2 SMNVEV (reference sequence). J was trimmed by 4 bases and V by 1 base; bases with no gene match: 4. The CDR3 consists of 16 residues.

The sample holds many counts of this clone. The chain links TRBV27 to TRBJ1-2; the match to TRBD1 covers 7 bases. The germline V gene has CDR1 MNHEY and CDR2 SMNVEV (reference sequence). Losses at the gene ends were 6 bases for V and 3 bases for J; bases not matched to a gene: 4. The CDR3 loop spans 13 amino acids. CDR3: CASSLTGDYGYTF. The CDR3 DNA reads as TGTGCCAGCAGCTTAACAGGGGACTATGGCTACACCTTC.

This clone was counted at least ten times. This chain links TRBV6-5 with TRBJ2-2; no reliable D call. V was trimmed by 1 base and J by 0 bases, leaving 9 bases between them. This CDR3 is 16 amino acids long. Germline V CDR1 and CDR2: MNHEY, SVGAGI. Here the CDR3 reads CASSYYDLTNTGELFF. The CDR3 DNA reads TGTGCCAGCAGTTACTACGATCTGACGAACACCGGGGAGCTGTTTTTT.

This chain joins TRBV11-2 and TRBJ2-3; D unresolved. This CDR3 has 15 residues. V shed 1 base and J shed 6 bases, with 14 bases lying between them. Germline values: CDR1 SGHAT, CDR2 FQNNGV. The CDR3 is CASSLVWALADTQYF. CDR3 in DNA: TGTGCCAGCAGCTTAGTCTGGGCCCTCGCTGATACGCAGTATTTT.

This clone was detected a few times. The chain is built from TRBV6-1 and TRBJ2-1; D ambiguous. V was cut by 2 bases and J by 9 bases, with 11 bases left in between. CDR3 length: 13 amino acids. Per germline, CDR1 MNHNS and CDR2 SASEGT. CDR3 residues: CASSELGVTEQFF. The DNA of the CDR3 is TGTGCCAGCAGTGAACTTGGGGTCACTGAGCAGTTCTTC.

For this clone: A read error may account for a junction end that differs from germline. Other DNA sequences of this sample code for an identical CDR3. This chain uses TRBV24-1 with TRBJ2-2; TRBD1 is a possible D gene (8 bases). The CDR3 consists of 16 residues. CDR1 KGHDR and CDR2 SFDVKD come from the germline V gene. The CDR3 DNA sequence: TGTGCCGCCAGTGATTCCAGGGGGCGGGGGACCGGGGAGCTGTTTTTT. Translation gives CAASDSRGRGTGELFF.

Ten or more counts support this clone. The chain employs TRBV28 and TRBJ2-2; no clear D. The CDR3 contains 14 residues. V dropped 6 bases and J dropped 7 bases, with 15 bases sitting between them. The germline gives CDR1 MDHEN, CDR2 SYDVKM. The CDR3 DNA follows: TGTGCCAGCAGAACCACGTCGAGACACGGGGAGCTGTTTTTT. Translating gives CASRTTSRHGELFF.

The table lists this clone with many counts. The chain has TRBV27 and TRBJ1-5; D gene uncertain. Germline CDR1 and CDR2: MNHEY and SMNVEV (reference sequence). Trimming pared 8 bases from V and 0 bases from J, leaving 11 bases between. The CDR3 runs to 14 residues. CDR3 sequence (DNA): TGTGCCAGCGGAACTACTATTAGCAATCAGCCCCAGCATTTT. Amino acids: CASGTTISNQPQHF.

The rearrangement uses TRBV28 and TRBJ1-1; weak D call: TRBD1 (6 bases). This CDR3 region has 13 residues. CDR1 MDHEN and CDR2 SYDVKM come from the germline V gene. V was pared by 8 bases and J by 8 bases, with 18 bases between. The CDR3 reads CASQDGQPGEAFF. As DNA, the CDR3 is TGTGCCAGCCAAGACGGACAGCCAGGGGAAGCTTTCTTT.

In the case of this clone: Relative to the germline gene, one junction end is altered; a read error may explain this. This specimen includes other DNA sequences encoding the same CDR3. The chain has TRBV15 and TRBJ2-2; D perhaps matches TRBD1 (5 bases). CDR1 LNHNV and CDR2 YYDKDF come from the germline V gene (reference sequence). The CDR3 length is 16 residues. CDR3 protein: CATSRGTGGYTGELFF. For the CDR3, the DNA is TGTGCAACCAGCAGAGGTACAGGCGGTTACACCGGGGAGCTGTTTTTT.